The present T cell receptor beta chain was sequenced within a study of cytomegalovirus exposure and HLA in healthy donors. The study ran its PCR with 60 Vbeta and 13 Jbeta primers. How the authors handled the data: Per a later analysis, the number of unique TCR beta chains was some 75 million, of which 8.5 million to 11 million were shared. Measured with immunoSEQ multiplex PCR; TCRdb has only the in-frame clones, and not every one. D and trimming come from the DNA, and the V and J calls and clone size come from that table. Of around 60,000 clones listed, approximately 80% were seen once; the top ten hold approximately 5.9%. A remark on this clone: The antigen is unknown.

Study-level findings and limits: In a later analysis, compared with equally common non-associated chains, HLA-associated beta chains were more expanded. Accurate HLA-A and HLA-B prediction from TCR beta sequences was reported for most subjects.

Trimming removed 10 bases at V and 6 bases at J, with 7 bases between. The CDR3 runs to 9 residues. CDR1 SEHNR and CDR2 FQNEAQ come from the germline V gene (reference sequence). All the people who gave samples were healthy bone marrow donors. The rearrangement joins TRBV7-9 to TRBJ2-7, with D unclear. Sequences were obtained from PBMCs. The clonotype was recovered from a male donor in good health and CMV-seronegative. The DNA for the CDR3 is TGTGCCACGCGTTCCGAGCAGTACTTC. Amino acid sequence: CATRSEQYF.